This T cell receptor (beta chain) is from a study of blood T cell repertoires in COVID-19. Study-wide background: Some COVID-19 samples were acute and others convalescent; all came from the United States, Italy and Spain. PBMCs, B-cell-depleted T cells, or T cells were the source of the cDNA or gDNA that made up the material.

Trimming at V came to 4 bases and at J to 0 bases, leaving 13 bases not matched to a gene. The CDR3 consists of 20 residues. Germline CDR1 reads MNHNS; CDR2 reads SASEGT. Produced via immunoSEQ multiplex PCR; TCRdb's table is partial and in-frame only. Among roughly 250,000 clones listed, roughly nine tenths were seen once. The chain has TRBV6-1 and TRBJ1-5, with 12 bases lining up with TRBD1. The sequenced sample consisted of PBMCs or T cells enriched from blood (not recorded which). The sequence was collected from a human donor in a cohort exposed to, infected with or recovered from COVID-19 (not recorded which). The donor label of this sample is uncertain. This CDR3 is CASSGPSGQGATDSNQPQHF. In DNA form, the CDR3 reads TGTGCCAGCAGTGGCCCCTCGGGACAGGGGGCAACCGATAGCAATCAGCCCCAGCATTTT.